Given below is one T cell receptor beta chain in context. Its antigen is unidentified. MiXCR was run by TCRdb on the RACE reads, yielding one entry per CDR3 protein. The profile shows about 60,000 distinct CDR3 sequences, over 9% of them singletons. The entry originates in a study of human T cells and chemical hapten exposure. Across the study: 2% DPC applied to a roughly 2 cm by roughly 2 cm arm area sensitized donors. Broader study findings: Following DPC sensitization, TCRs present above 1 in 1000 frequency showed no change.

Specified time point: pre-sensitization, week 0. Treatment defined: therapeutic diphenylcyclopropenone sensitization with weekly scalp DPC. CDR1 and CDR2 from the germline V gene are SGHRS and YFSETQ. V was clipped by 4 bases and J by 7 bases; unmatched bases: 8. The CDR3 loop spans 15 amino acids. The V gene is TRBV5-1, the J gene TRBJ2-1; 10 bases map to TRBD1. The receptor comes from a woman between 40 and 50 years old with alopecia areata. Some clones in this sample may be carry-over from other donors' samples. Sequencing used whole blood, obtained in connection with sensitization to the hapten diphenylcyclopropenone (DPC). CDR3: CASSTGQGGLNEQFF. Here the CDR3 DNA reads TGCGCCAGCAGCACTGGACAGGGGGGATTGAATGAGCAGTTCTTC.